These 14 T cell receptor beta chains were all obtained from the same sample, sequenced in a study of cytomegalovirus exposure and HLA in healthy donors. Here immunoSEQ multiplex PCR was the method, and the copy in TCRdb shows in-frame clones only, minus some. The repertoire has 80,000 to 90,000 clones, 95% to 98% of them found once; the top ten carry around 0.78%. Source material: PBMCs. The receptors were sampled from a man aged 18 to 30 in good health and CMV-seronegative.

CDR3 DNA sequence: TGTGCCAGCAGCTTACGCCAGGGAAACACTGAAGCTTTCTTT. Encoded protein: CASSLRQGNTEAFF. This chain uses TRBV12-1 with TRBJ1-1; the DNA was not used to check the table's D call, TRBD1. TRBV12-1 counts as a pseudogene. This CDR3 region has 14 residues.

V and J are TRBV15 and TRBJ1-3; 8 nucleotides align to TRBD1. CDR1 is LNHNV and CDR2 is YYDKDF in the germline V gene (reference sequence). The CDR3 is made up of 16 amino acids. J gave up 4 bases and V 3 bases, and 8 bases lay outside the gene matches. The CDR3 reads CATSRQTGVGGNTIYF. The CDR3 DNA reads as TGTGCCACCAGCAGGCAGACAGGGGTCGGGGGAAACACCATATATTTT. Supplemented by reference TRBV15 and TRBJ1-3, the full variable domain reads DAMVIQNPRYQVTQFGKPVTLSCSQTLNHNVMYWYQQKSSQAPKLLFHYYDKDFNNEADTPDNFQSRRPNTSFCFLDIRSPGLGDTAMYLCATSRQTGVGGNTIYFGEGSWLTVV.

The chain combines TRBV7-2 with TRBJ2-7; D is perhaps TRBD2 (5 bases). Germline-derived CDR1 and CDR2 are SGHTA and FQGNSA. The CDR3 is 14 residues long. V was shortened by 8 bases and J by 12 bases, with 26 bases between the two germline ends. CDR3 nucleotide sequence: TGTGCCAGCGCTGAGGCCGGAGGAGTACGAGGACTGTACGTC. Its translation is CASAEAGGVRGLYV.

The genes are TRBV5-1 and TRBJ1-1; D is possibly TRBD1 (6 bases). The ends were cut back, 2 bases at V and 4 bases at J, with 12 bases in the middle. Germline CDR1 SGHRS, CDR2 YFSETQ. This CDR3 region has 14 residues. The CDR3: CASSFTGLATEAFF. CDR3 sequence (DNA): TGCGCCAGCAGCTTTACAGGGCTGGCCACTGAAGCTTTCTTT.

The chain uses TRBV7-2 and TRBJ2-7; possible D gene TRBD2, 6 bases. Between the trimmed V and J ends, which lost 3 bases and 2 bases, there was a span of 11 bases. The CDR3 has 14 residues. Germline V CDR1 and CDR2: SGHTA, FQGNSA. The CDR3 region is CASSFSGDTYEQYV. DNA of the CDR3: TGTGCCAGCAGCTTTAGCGGAGACACCTACGAGCAGTACGTC.

V and J are TRBV6-1 and TRBJ2-7; a possible D gene is TRBD1 (6 bases). Germline assignment: CDR1 MNHNS and CDR2 SASEGT. The CDR3 extends over 15 amino acids. V lost 0 bases and J lost 5, with 14 bases in between. CDR3 coding DNA: TGTGCCAGCAGTGAAGCGTCAGGGGCCTCAAACGAGCAGTACGTC. This codes for CASSEASGASNEQYV.

The gene calls are TRBV7-9 and TRBJ1-2, with 7 bases fitting TRBD1. Germline V gives CDR1 SEHNR, CDR2 FQNEAQ (reference sequence). The J segment lost 6 bases and the V segment lost 10 bases, leaving 14 bases of the junction unmatched. There are 14 residues in the CDR3. For the CDR3, the DNA is TGTGCCACTTCCGCCGGGACAGCCCCCGATGGCTACACCTTC. The encoded protein is CATSAGTAPDGYTF.

The chain couples TRBV28 to TRBJ1-2; no reliable D call. The CDR3 sequence is 13 residues long. Trimming pared 3 bases from V and 6 bases from J, leaving 11 bases between. CDR1 is MDHEN, CDR2 SYDVKM, per germline. The CDR3 spells CASSFTVPNGYTF. In DNA, the CDR3 is TGTGCCAGCAGTTTCACAGTACCGAATGGCTACACCTTC.

CDR3 amino acids: CAISDRGSPYNEQFF. CDR3 nucleotide sequence: TGTGCCATCAGCGATCGGGGATCCCCGTACAATGAGCAGTTCTTC. The rearrangement joins TRBV10-3 to TRBJ2-1, with D possibly being TRBD2 (5 bases). Trimming shortened V by 6 bases and J by 4 bases, and 16 bases separated the two germline ends. The CDR3 length is 15 residues. Germline CDR1 is ENHRY and CDR2 is SYGVKD.

The chain carries TRBV6-4 and TRBJ1-1, with D possibly being TRBD1 (6 bases). Trimming removed 5 bases at V and 9 bases at J, with 16 bases between. The germline CDR1 and CDR2 sequences are MRHNA and SNTAGT. This CDR3 has 13 amino acids. The CDR3 nucleotides read TGTGCCAGCAGTCAAGGGCAGGGGTTCCAAGCTTTCTTT. Translated, it gives CASSQGQGFQAFF.

The gene calls are TRBV29-1 and TRBJ2-5; no reliable D call. The germline gives CDR1 SQVTM, CDR2 ANQGSEA. V shed 3 bases and J shed 5 bases, with 4 bases lying between them. The CDR3 is 10 residues long. DNA of the CDR3: TGCAGCGTTGACCGGGAGACCCAGTACTTC. As protein: CSVDRETQYF.

The DNA of the CDR3 is TGTGCCAGCAGCGTAGAAGAGGGACTCGGAGCAACTGAAGCTTTCTTT. The encoded protein is CASSVEEGLGATEAFF. This chain uses TRBV9 with TRBJ1-1, with D perhaps TRBD1 (5 bases). Germline lookup yields CDR1 SGDLS and CDR2 YYNGEE. The CDR3 is made up of 16 amino acids. Trimming removed 0 bases from V and 5 bases from J, with 17 bases in between.

The gene calls are TRBV2 and TRBJ2-5; D may be TRBD1 (5 bases). There are 15 residues in the CDR3. Looked up from germline, CDR1 is SNHLY and CDR2 is FYNNEI. V lost 6 bases, J lost 6 bases, and 20 bases lay in between. The CDR3 nucleotides read TGTGCCAGCAGCCCAGAGAGTTTGGGGCCACAGACCCAGTACTTC. This translates into CASSPESLGPQTQYF.

This chain joins TRBV6-1 and TRBJ2-1; 10 nucleotides match TRBD2. The CDR3 spans 14 residues. The germline CDR1 and CDR2 sequences are MNHNS and SASEGT. After removal of 6 bases from V and 7 bases from J, the junction contained 6 bases not matched to a gene. Here the CDR3 reads CASREREGGNEQFF. The CDR3 nucleotides read TGTGCCAGCAGAGAGCGGGAGGGTGGTAATGAGCAGTTCTTC.